The rows below give T cell receptor beta chains drawn from one sample of a study of long-term antiretroviral therapy in people with HIV. Profiled with immunoSEQ multiplex PCR; TCRdb holds only in-frame clones, not every one. The top ten hold about 15% of the sample, which has approximately 17,000 clones, approximately 73% seen once. The sample was unsorted PBMCs, taken 2.5 years before starting antiretroviral therapy. The receptors stem from a woman in her forties or fifties with HIV. Each CDR3 is given with its conserved first and last residue. D genes are given only for firm matches. Where a row states a size, it is once, few, many or the class of an expanded clone; other rows omit it.

V gene,D gene,J gene,clone size,CDR3 protein,CDR3 DNA
TRBV4-1,.,TRBJ1-3,.,CASSQVVGVLSGNTIYF,TGCGCCAGCAGCCAAGTAGTAGGGGTCCTCTCTGGAAACACCATATATTTT
TRBV9,.,TRBJ1-1,.,CASSPPGRGMNTEAFF,TGTGCCAGCAGCCCCCCTGGGCGGGGTATGAACACTGAAGCTTTCTTT
TRBV29-1,.,TRBJ2-1,.,CSVDRQDNEQFF,TGCAGCGTTGATAGGCAGGACAATGAGCAGTTCTTC
TRBV5-5,.,TRBJ2-1,medium-sized,CASSLDSYNEQFF,TGTGCCAGCAGCTTGGACTCTTACAATGAGCAGTTCTTC
TRBV28,.,TRBJ2-5,.,CASSLWHNQETQYF,TGTGCCAGCAGTTTATGGCACAACCAAGAGACCCAGTACTTC
TRBV21-1,.,TRBJ1-2,.,CASSKGAGGKYGYTF,TGTGCCAGCAGCAAAGGGGCAGGGGGTAAGTATGGCTACACCTTC
TRBV13,.,TRBJ2-5,medium-sized,CASSGWQQETQYF,TGTGCCAGCAGTGGATGGCAGCAAGAGACCCAGTACTTC
TRBV30,TRBD2,TRBJ2-2,once,CAWGGLAGNTGELFF,TGTGCCTGGGGAGGGCTAGCGGGGAACACCGGGGAGCTGTTTTTT
TRBV28,.,TRBJ2-1,.,CASREGYEQFF,TGTGCCAGCAGAGAGGGGTATGAGCAGTTCTTC
TRBV6-5,.,TRBJ1-1,.,CASSWGGSAQAFF,TGTGCCAGCAGTTGGGGAGGCAGCGCCCAAGCTTTCTTT